This T cell receptor (beta chain) emerged from a study of identical twins. General study results and limits: Abundant beta clonotypes from cord blood had fewer insertions, unlike memory repertoires, which showed none.

V lost 3 bases and J 4 bases, leaving 19 bases between the germline ends. Germline lookup yields CDR1 MNHNS and CDR2 SASEGT. CDR3 length equals 17 residues. This clonotype has a handful of counts. Its matching antigen is unknown. TCRdb reprocessed the 5' RACE reads with MiXCR, giving one entry per CDR3 protein. This sample has 450,000 to 600,000 distinct CDR3 sequences, with approximately 20% found just once. These data were likewise used in another study, on yellow fever vaccine responses in identical twins.

Sequencing used CD4+ T cells sorted from blood. The sequence derives from a young woman in good health. The rearrangement links TRBV6-1 to TRBJ2-1, with D possibly being TRBD2 (7 bases). For the CDR3, the DNA is TGTGCCAGCAGTGACCCAAGGGGGGGAGGAATTTACAATGAGCAGTTCTTC. Its translation: CASSDPRGGGIYNEQFF.